This T cell receptor (beta chain) stems from a study of Ad26.COV2.S vaccination and SARS-CoV-2 variants. Assay: immunoSEQ multiplex PCR; the TCRdb copy retains only in-frame clones and omits some. The sample records tens of thousands of clones, approximately 77% being singletons. CDR3 size: 17 residues. Germline V gene lookup returns CDR1 SGHAT and CDR2 FQNNGV. Trimming took 5 bases from V and 1 from J; bases not matched to a gene: 6. Worth noting for this clone: No antigen is known for it.

Study results and caveats: Measurement of non-spike TCR breadth gave similar results in vaccine and placebo recipients. Spike-specific TCR breadth was greater after Ad26.COV2.S than placebo.

The V gene is TRBV11-2, the J gene TRBJ2-5; 14 positions agree with TRBD2. The source is a human donor who had recovered from COVID-19. This specimen consisted of peripheral blood, obtained after recovery from COVID-19. CDR3 in amino acids: CASSQRLAGGFQETQYF. In DNA form, the CDR3 reads TGTGCCAGCAGCCAAAGACTAGCGGGAGGGTTCCAAGAGACCCAGTACTTC.